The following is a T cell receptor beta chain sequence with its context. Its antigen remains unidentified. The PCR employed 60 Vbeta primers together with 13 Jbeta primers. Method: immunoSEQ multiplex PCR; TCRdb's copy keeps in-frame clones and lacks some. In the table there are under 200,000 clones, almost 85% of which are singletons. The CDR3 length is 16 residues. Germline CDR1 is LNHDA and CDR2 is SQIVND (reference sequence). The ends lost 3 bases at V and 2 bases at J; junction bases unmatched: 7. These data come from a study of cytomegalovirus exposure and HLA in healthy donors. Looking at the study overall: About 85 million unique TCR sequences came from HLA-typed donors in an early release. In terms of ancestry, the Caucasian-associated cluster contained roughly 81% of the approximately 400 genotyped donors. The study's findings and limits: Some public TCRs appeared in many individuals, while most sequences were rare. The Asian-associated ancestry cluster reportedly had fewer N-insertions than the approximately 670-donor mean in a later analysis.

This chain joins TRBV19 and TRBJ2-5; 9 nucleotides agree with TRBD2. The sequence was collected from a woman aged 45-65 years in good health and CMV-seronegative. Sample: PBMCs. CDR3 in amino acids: CASSMGPLAGQETQYF. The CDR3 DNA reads TGTGCCAGTAGTATGGGTCCTCTAGCGGGGCAAGAGACCCAGTACTTC.